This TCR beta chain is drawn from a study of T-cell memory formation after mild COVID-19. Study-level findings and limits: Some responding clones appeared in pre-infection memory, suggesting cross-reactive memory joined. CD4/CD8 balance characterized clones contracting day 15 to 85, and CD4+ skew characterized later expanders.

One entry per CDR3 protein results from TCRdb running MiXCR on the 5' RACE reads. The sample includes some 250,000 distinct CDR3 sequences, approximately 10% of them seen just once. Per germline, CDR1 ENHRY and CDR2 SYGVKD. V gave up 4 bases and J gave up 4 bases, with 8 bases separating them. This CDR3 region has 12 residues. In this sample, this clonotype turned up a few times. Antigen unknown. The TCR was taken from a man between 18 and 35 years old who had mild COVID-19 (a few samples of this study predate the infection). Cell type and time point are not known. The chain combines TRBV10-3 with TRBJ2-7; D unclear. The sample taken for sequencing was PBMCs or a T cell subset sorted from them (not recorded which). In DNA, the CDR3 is TGTGCCATCAGTGGGTATGGGTACGAGCAGTACTTC. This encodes CAISGYGYEQYF.